Following are 22 T cell receptor beta chains from one sample sequenced in a study of cytomegalovirus exposure and HLA in healthy donors. In the PCR, 60 Vbeta and 13 Jbeta primers were used. Profiled with immunoSEQ multiplex PCR; TCRdb holds only in-frame clones, not every one. This table holds about 110,000 clones, roughly 85% found once. Material: PBMCs. The receptors were gathered from a woman between 40 and 50 years old in good health and CMV-seronegative.

V is TRBV30 and J is TRBJ2-2; tentative D call: TRBD1 (6 bases). Germline CDR1 reads GTSNPN; CDR2 reads SVGIG (reference sequence). This CDR3 is built from 14 residues. V lost 1 base and J lost 6, with 12 bases in between. CDR3 in DNA: TGTGCCTGGAGTGGACAGGCCGAGGCCGGGGAGCTGTTTTTT. Translation gives CAWSGQAEAGELFF.

This chain links TRBV28 with TRBJ2-3; the match to TRBD2 covers 9 bases. From germline, CDR1 is MDHEN and CDR2 SYDVKM. V lost 3 bases, J lost 6 bases, and 7 bases stayed unmatched. The CDR3 runs 15 residues. The CDR3: CASSFGAGGPDTQYF. The CDR3 region has the DNA TGTGCCAGCAGTTTCGGTGCGGGAGGGCCCGATACGCAGTATTTT.

The rearrangement uses TRBV4-3 and TRBJ1-5; 8 nucleotides agree with TRBD1. CDR1 is LGHNA and CDR2 is YSLEER in the germline V gene. The trim removed 1 base at V and 5 bases at J, leaving 1 base unmatched. CDR3 length equals 14 residues. The CDR3, as DNA: TGCGCCAGCAGCCAAGCGACAGGGGATCAGCCCCAGCATTTT. This gives the protein CASSQATGDQPQHF.

The chain has TRBV5-6 and TRBJ1-1, with D perhaps matching TRBD1 (6 bases). This CDR3 is built from 16 residues. V lost 1 base and J 10 bases, leaving 23 bases between the germline ends. Looked up from germline, CDR1 is SGHDT and CDR2 is YYEEEE. The CDR3 spells CASSLYRAGTVTGAFF. The CDR3 DNA reads as TGTGCCAGCAGCTTGTATAGGGCAGGAACCGTGACAGGAGCTTTCTTT.

V gene TRBV7-9 combines with J gene TRBJ1-3; 7 positions agree with TRBD1. CDR1 is SEHNR and CDR2 is FQNEAQ in the germline V gene (reference sequence). The CDR3 totals 15 residues. J gave up 2 bases and V 5 bases, and 6 bases lay outside the gene matches. This CDR3 is CASSPWTGTGNTIYF. In DNA form, the CDR3 reads TGTGCCAGCAGCCCCTGGACAGGAACTGGAAACACCATATATTTT.

This clone appeared many times. The V and J genes are TRBV10-1 and TRBJ2-7, with D unclear. The CDR3 has 12 residues. V dropped 5 bases and J dropped 6 bases, with 11 bases sitting between them. The germline V gene encodes CDR1 WNHNN and CDR2 SYGVQD (reference sequence). Here the CDR3 DNA reads TGCGCCAGCAGTAGAGGTAGTAGCGAGCAGTACTTC. Its translation: CASSRGSSEQYF.

V usage is TRBV5-1 and J usage is TRBJ2-5; 10 bases align to TRBD2. In germline, CDR1 is SGHRS, CDR2 YFSETQ. The junction had 2 bases not matched to a gene; V was cut back by 2 bases and J by 1 base. The CDR3 extends over 15 amino acids. As DNA, the CDR3 is TGCGCCAGCAGCTTTAGCGGGGGGTTCCAAGAGACCCAGTACTTC. This codes for CASSFSGGFQETQYF.

A single count supports this clone. This chain links TRBV10-3 with TRBJ1-1; no reliable D call. Germline CDR1 reads ENHRY; CDR2 reads SYGVKD. V was clipped by 2 bases and J by 1 base, with 5 bases between them. There are 13 residues in the CDR3. The CDR3 DNA reads TGTGCCATCAGTGAGACACGGAACACTGAAGCTTTCTTT. It translates to CAISETRNTEAFF.

The J gene is TRBJ1-3, the V gene TRBV29-1, with D unresolved. V dropped 4 bases and J dropped 0 bases, with 10 bases sitting between them. CDR3 size: 14 residues. Germline CDR1 is SQVTM and CDR2 is ANQGSEA. DNA of the CDR3: TGCAGCGTTGTCGACAACAACTCTGGAAACACCATATATTTT. Translated, it gives CSVVDNNSGNTIYF.

CDR3 nucleotides: TGCAGCGTTGAAGATCGGGGGAGTCAGGGGTATTTT. It is translated as CSVEDRGSQGYF. The chain links TRBV29-1 to TRBJ2-3; D is perhaps TRBD2 (6 bases). The CDR3 runs to 12 residues. Per the germline V gene, CDR1 is SQVTM and CDR2 is ANQGSEA. V lost 0 bases and J 14 bases, leaving 15 bases between the germline ends.

The V gene is TRBV27, the J gene TRBJ1-1, with TRBD1 matching 8 bases. Germline V gene data show CDR1 as MNHEY and CDR2 as SMNVEV (reference sequence). With V trimmed by 4 bases and J by 7 bases, 11 bases remained unmatched. CDR3 size: 15 residues. In nucleotides, the CDR3 is TGTGCCAGCAGTTCCTCGGCAGGGGGCCGTAGTGAAGCTTTCTTT. It translates to CASSSSAGGRSEAFF.

This sequence joins TRBV7-2 and TRBJ1-6; D may be TRBD1 (6 bases). The V gene's germline CDR1 is SGHTA and CDR2 FQGNSA. V lost 6 bases and J lost 8, with 17 bases in between. The CDR3 is 15 amino acids. In DNA, the CDR3 is TGTGCCAGCAGTCAACAGGGTCTAGGGTATTCACCCCTCCACTTT. This encodes CASSQQGLGYSPLHF. Based on the CDR3 plus reference TRBV7-2 and TRBJ1-6, the full variable domain is GAGVSQSPSNKVTEKGKDVELRCDPISGHTALYWYRQSLGQGLEFLIYFQGNSAPDKSGLPSDRFSAERTGGSVSTLTIQRTQQEDSAVYLCASSQQGLGYSPLHFGNGTRLTVT.

V and J are TRBV19 and TRBJ2-2; 12 bases agree with TRBD1. Looked up from germline, CDR1 is LNHDA and CDR2 is SQIVND (reference sequence). V was pared by 7 bases and J by 7 bases, with 10 bases of the junction left unmatched. The CDR3 loop spans 16 amino acids. The CDR3 DNA follows: TGTGCCAGTACCGATCGGGGACAGGGGGCCGACGGGGAGCTGTTTTTT. Amino acids: CASTDRGQGADGELFF.

V usage is TRBV6-1 and J usage is TRBJ1-2; no reliable D call. Deletions cut 8 bases from V and 4 bases from J, with 20 bases between. Germline V gene sequence: CDR1 MNHNS, CDR2 SASEGT. The CDR3 length is 15 residues. The CDR3 bases are TGTGCCAGCCAACGGCAGGTCCAAGGTATCTATGGCTACACCTTC. This encodes CASQRQVQGIYGYTF.

This clone has more than one count but fewer than ten. The rearrangement uses TRBV7-9 and TRBJ2-3; TRBD1 might be the D (6 bases). Germline CDR1 reads SEHNR; CDR2 reads FQNEAQ (reference sequence). This CDR3 region has 17 residues. V lost 3 bases and J lost 1, with 17 bases in between. This CDR3 is CASSLLDRGFGTDTQYF. CDR3 nucleotide sequence: TGTGCCAGCAGCTTGTTGGACAGAGGGTTCGGCACAGATACGCAGTATTTT.

This chain joins TRBV7-2 and TRBJ2-7; 13 nucleotides align to TRBD2. Germline values: CDR1 SGHTA, CDR2 FQGNSA. The V segment lost 5 bases and the J segment 1 base; nucleotides outside the gene matches: 2. The CDR3 runs 15 residues. CDR3 coding DNA: TGTGCCAGCAGCCGGACTAGCGGGGGATCCTACGAGCAGTACTTC. It translates to CASSRTSGGSYEQYF.

This clone appeared a few times. This chain uses TRBV29-1 with TRBJ2-1, with TRBD1 matching 8 bases. Germline V gives CDR1 SQVTM, CDR2 ANQGSEA. There are 13 residues in the CDR3. V was clipped by 7 bases and J by 0 bases; unmatched bases: 2. DNA for the CDR3: TGCAGCGCCACAGGGGGCTCCTACAATGAGCAGTTCTTC. Its translation: CSATGGSYNEQFF.

This clone was seen once. V is TRBV11-2 and J is TRBJ2-1; 9 nucleotides line up with TRBD1. CDR1 and CDR2 from the germline V gene are SGHAT and FQNNGV. The J segment lost 6 bases and the V segment lost 4 bases, leaving 4 bases of the junction unmatched. CDR3 length: 14 amino acids. The CDR3 coding sequence is TGTGCCAGCAGCTGGGACAGGGAGGGCAATGAGCAGTTCTTC. It yields the protein CASSWDREGNEQFF.

Written as DNA, the CDR3 is TGTGCCAGCAGCTTTAAGGGGAATCTCCAAGAGACCCAGTACTTC. Encoded protein: CASSFKGNLQETQYF. The chain has TRBV7-9 and TRBJ2-5, with a weak D call TRBD1 (5 bases). CDR3 length: 15 amino acids. The V gene's germline CDR1 is SEHNR and CDR2 FQNEAQ (reference sequence). V was trimmed by 3 bases and J by 1 base, leaving 12 bases between them. Together with reference TRBV7-9 and TRBJ2-5, the CDR3 gives the full variable domain: DTGVSQNPRHKITKRGQNVTFRCDPISEHNRLYWYRQTLGQGPEFLTYFQNEAQLEKSRLLSDRFSAERPKGSFSTLEIQRTEQGDSAMYLCASSFKGNLQETQYFGPGTRLLVL.

The chain couples TRBV19 to TRBJ1-5, with D possibly matching TRBD1 (6 bases). This CDR3 spans 17 amino acids. V lost 3 bases and J lost 3, with 18 bases in between. Germline V gene lookup returns CDR1 LNHDA and CDR2 SQIVND (reference sequence). The CDR3 loop reads CASSMGTGLGFNQPQHF. In DNA form, the CDR3 reads TGTGCCAGTAGTATGGGAACAGGGCTCGGTTTCAATCAGCCCCAGCATTTT.

This chain connects TRBV19 to TRBJ2-2; D may be TRBD1 (6 bases). The CDR3 is made up of 16 amino acids. Trimming shortened V by 3 bases and J by 1 base, and 12 bases separated the two germline ends. In germline, CDR1 is LNHDA, CDR2 SQIVND (reference sequence). The CDR3 region has the DNA TGTGCCAGTAGTATGAACCCGGGACAGAACACCGGGGAGCTGTTTTTT. This sequence encodes CASSMNPGQNTGELFF.

The CDR3 is CASSLGGGPPPTGELFF. DNA for the CDR3: TGTGCCAGCAGTTTAGGGGGGGGACCACCCCCCACCGGGGAGCTGTTTTTT. V gene TRBV27 combines with J gene TRBJ2-2; 7 bases match TRBD2. Germline CDR1 and CDR2: MNHEY and SMNVEV (reference sequence). The ends lost 2 bases at V and 4 bases at J; junction bases unmatched: 10. This CDR3 has 17 amino acids.